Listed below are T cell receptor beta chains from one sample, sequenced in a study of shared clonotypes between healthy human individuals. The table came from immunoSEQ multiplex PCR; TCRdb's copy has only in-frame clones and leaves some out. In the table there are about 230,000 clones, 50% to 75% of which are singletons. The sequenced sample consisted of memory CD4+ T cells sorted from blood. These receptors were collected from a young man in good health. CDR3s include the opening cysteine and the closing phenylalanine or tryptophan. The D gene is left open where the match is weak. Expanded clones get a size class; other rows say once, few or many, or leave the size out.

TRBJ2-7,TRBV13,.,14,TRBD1,TGTGCCAGCAGCCCGAGACAGGGAATAGGCGAGCAGTACTTC,CASSPRQGIGEQYF
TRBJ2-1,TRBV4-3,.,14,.,TGCGCCAGCAGCCAACCGGGCCAGGTGAATGAGCAGTTCTTC,CASSQPGQVNEQFF
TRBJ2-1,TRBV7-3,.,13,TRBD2,TGTGCCAGCAGCTCCAACGGACTAGATGAGCAGTTCTTC,CASSSNGLDEQFF
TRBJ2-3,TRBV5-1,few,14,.,TGCGCCAGCAGGCGATACCACCGCACAGATACGCAGTATTTT,CASRRYHRTDTQYF
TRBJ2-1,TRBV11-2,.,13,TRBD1,TGTGCCAGCAGACAACCAGGGGGCACTGAGCAGTTCTTC,CASRQPGGTEQFF
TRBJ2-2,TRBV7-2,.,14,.,TGTGCCAGCAGCTTACTTACGGGAGCCGGGGAGCTGTTTTTT,CASSLLTGAGELFF
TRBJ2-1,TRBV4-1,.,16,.,TGCGCCAGCAGCCAAGTCGGGATCAGCTCCTACAATGAGCAGTTCTTC,CASSQVGISSYNEQFF
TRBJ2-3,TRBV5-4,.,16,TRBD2,TGTGCCAGCAGCTTTTGGACTAGCCGTAGCACAGATACGCAGTATTTT,CASSFWTSRSTDTQYF
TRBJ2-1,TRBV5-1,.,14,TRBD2,TGCGCCAGCGGAACAGCGGGAGGGTCTACTGAGCAGTTCTTC,CASGTAGGSTEQFF
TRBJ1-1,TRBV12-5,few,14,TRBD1,TGTGCTAGTGGAACAGGGGGCCAGAACACTGAAGCTTTCTTT,CASGTGGQNTEAFF
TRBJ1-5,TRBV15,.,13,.,TGTGCCACCAGTGCCGGCGCGGGTCAGCCCCAGCATTTT,CATSAGAGQPQHF
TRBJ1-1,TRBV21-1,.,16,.,TGTGCCAGCAGCAACCCTTTTGAGGGAAGCCGAACTGAAGCTTTCTTT,CASSNPFEGSRTEAFF
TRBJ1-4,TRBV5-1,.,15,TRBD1,TGCGCCAGCAGCTTGCGGGGGACAGGGTTGGAAAAACTGTTTTTT,CASSLRGTGLEKLFF
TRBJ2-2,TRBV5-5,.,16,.,TGTGCCAGCAGCTTAAGGGTTGCCGCGAACACCGGGGAGCTGTTTTTT,CASSLRVAANTGELFF
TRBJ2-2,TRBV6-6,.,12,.,TGTGCCAGCCAAAACCTGGACGGGGAGCTGTTTTTT,CASQNLDGELFF
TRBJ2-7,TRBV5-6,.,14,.,TGTGCCAGCAGCTTGCGAACAGGTCGCTACGAGCAGTACTTC,CASSLRTGRYEQYF
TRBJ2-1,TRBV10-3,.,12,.,TGTGCCACAGGAGCGGAGAACAATGAGCAGTTCTTC,CATGAENNEQFF
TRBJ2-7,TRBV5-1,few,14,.,TGCGCCAGCAGCTTGGAGGTCAGCTCCTACGAGCAGTACTTC,CASSLEVSSYEQYF
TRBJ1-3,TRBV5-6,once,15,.,TGTGCCAGCAGCTCCGGAAGTCGCTCTGGAAACACCATATATTTT,CASSSGSRSGNTIYF
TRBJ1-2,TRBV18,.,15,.,TGTGCCAGCTCACCAACGCGGCAGGGGAACTATGGCTACACCTTC,CASSPTRQGNYGYTF
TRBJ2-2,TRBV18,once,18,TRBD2,TGTGCCAGCTCACCCTTCAAGCGGGGAGGGGCGAACACCGGGGAGCTGTTTTTT,CASSPFKRGGANTGELFF
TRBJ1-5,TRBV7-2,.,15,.,TGTGCCAGCAGCTCCGGACCGGCACACAATCAGCCCCAGCATTTT,CASSSGPAHNQPQHF
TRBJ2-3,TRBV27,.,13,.,TGTGCCAGCAGTTTCTCTAGCACAGATACGCAGTATTTT,CASSFSSTDTQYF
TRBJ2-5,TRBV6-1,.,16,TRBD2,TGTGCCAGCAGTGCACGGGAGGTGGGGGACCAAGAGGCCCAGTACTTC,CASSAREVGDQEAQYF
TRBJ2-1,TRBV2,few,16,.,TGTGCCAGCAGTGAGCGGGCCCGCTCGGGTTACAATGAGCAGTTCTTC,CASSERARSGYNEQFF
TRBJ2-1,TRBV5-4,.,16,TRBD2,TGTGCCAGCAGCTTGAGACTAGCGGGGAACTACAATGAGCAGTTCTTC,CASSLRLAGNYNEQFF
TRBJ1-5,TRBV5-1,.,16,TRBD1,TGCGCCAGCAGCTCAGGACAGGGAGCCACAAATCAGCCCCAGCATTTT,CASSSGQGATNQPQHF
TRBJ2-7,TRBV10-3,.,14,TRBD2,TGTGCCATCAGCCCGAGCTCCACTAGCGCAGAGCAGTACTTC,CAISPSSTSAEQYF
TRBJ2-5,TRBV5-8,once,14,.,TGTGCCAGCAGCTTGGGCCTAAACACAGAGACCCAGTACTTC,CASSLGLNTETQYF
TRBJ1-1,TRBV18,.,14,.,TGTGCCAGCTCACTTATCGACACGAACACTGAAGCTTTCTTT,CASSLIDTNTEAFF
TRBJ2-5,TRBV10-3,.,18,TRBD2,TGTGCCATCAGTGAGCCGCCGGGACTAGCGGGAGGGGGGGAGACCCAGTACTTC,CAISEPPGLAGGGETQYF
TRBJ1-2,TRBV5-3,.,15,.,TGTGCCAGAAGCTTGCGGCGGGATCTCAACTATGGCTACACCTTC,CARSLRRDLNYGYTF
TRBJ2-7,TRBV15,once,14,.,TGTGCCACCTCGCCCGGGACTCAGGCCTACGAGCAGTACTTC,CATSPGTQAYEQYF
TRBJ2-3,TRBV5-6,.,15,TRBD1,TGTGCCAGCAGGCGACCGGGACAGGGGGGAGATACGCAGTATTTT,CASRRPGQGGDTQYF
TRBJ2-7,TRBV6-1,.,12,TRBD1,TGTGCCACCCAGACAGGGCGGTACGAGCAGTACTTC,CATQTGRYEQYF
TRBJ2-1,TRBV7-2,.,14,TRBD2,TGTGCCCCCGGGGGGGTCGGGCCCTACAATGAGCAGTTCTTC,CAPGGVGPYNEQFF
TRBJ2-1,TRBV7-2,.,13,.,TGTGCCAGCAGCTTTCAACAGTTCAATGAGCAGTTCTTC,CASSFQQFNEQFF
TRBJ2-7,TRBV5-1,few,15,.,TGCGCCAGCAGCTTGGGTTTATCCGGAGCCTACGAGCAGTACTTC,CASSLGLSGAYEQYF
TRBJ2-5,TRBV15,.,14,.,TGTGCCACCAGCAGAGTAAGTCGGAAAGAGACCCAGTACTTC,CATSRVSRKETQYF
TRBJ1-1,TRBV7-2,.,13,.,TGTGCCAGCAGCCTACGTACCGGACGGCAAGCTTTCTTT,CASSLRTGRQAFF
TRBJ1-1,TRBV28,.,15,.,TGTGCCAGCAGCCGGGCCGACAGAATGAACACTGAAGCTTTCTTT,CASSRADRMNTEAFF
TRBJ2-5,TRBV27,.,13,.,TGTGCCAGCAGCGGACAGAGCCAAGAGACCCAGTACTTC,CASSGQSQETQYF
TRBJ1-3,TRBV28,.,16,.,TGTGCCAGCACCTCGTTACTCTCGGGCCCTGGAAACACCATATATTTT,CASTSLLSGPGNTIYF
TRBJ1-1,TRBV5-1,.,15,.,TGCGCCAGCAGCTTGGAATCGGGGTATAACACTGAAGCTTTCTTT,CASSLESGYNTEAFF
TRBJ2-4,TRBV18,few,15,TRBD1,TGTGCCAGCTCAGACACAGGGGGGATTGGAAACATTCAGTACTTC,CASSDTGGIGNIQYF
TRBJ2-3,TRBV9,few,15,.,TGTGCCAGCAGCGTAGGAGGGCCAGGCACAGATACGCAGTATTTT,CASSVGGPGTDTQYF
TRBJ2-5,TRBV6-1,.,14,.,TGTGCCAGCAGGGTGGAAGCTAAGGCGGCGACCCAGTACTTC,CASRVEAKAATQYF
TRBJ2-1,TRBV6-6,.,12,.,TGTGCCAGCAGTGGAAATAACAATGAGCAGTTCTTC,CASSGNNNEQFF
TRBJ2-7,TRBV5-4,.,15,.,TGTGCCAGCAGCTTGGCTTTGGGGACGGACTACGAGCAGTACTTC,CASSLALGTDYEQYF
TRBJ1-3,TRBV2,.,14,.,TGTGCCAGCAGTGTCCGTAAAAGTGGAAACACCATATATTTT,CASSVRKSGNTIYF
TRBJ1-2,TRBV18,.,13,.,TGTGCCAGCTCTCCCGACGGCACCTATGGCTACACCTTC,CASSPDGTYGYTF
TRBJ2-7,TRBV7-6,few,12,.,TGTGCCAGCAGCTTAGCCTACGACGAGCAGTACTTC,CASSLAYDEQYF